One sample yielded the 9 T cell receptor beta chains listed below, sequenced in a study of tissue T cells after allogeneic stem cell transplantation. Enrolled prospectively were adult allogeneic hematopoietic cell transplant recipients whose graft-versus-host disease was steroid-refractory. Clones were sequenced by immunoSEQ multiplex PCR, and TCRdb holds only the in-frame ones, with some missing. The sample lists about 2,700 clones, around three quarters occurring once. The sample was colon tissue, taken at autopsy. The receptors were sampled from a male patient aged 60 or older with steroid-refractory graft-versus-host disease after an allogeneic stem cell transplant. The graft donor may have given rise to some T cells.

The chain links TRBV6-5 to TRBJ2-4; the match to TRBD1 covers 8 bases. Per the germline V gene, CDR1 is MNHEY and CDR2 is SVGAGI. V was clipped by 4 bases and J by 4 bases; unmatched bases: 9. The CDR3 extends over 16 amino acids. In DNA form, the CDR3 reads TGTGCCAGCAGTTCAGACTACCGGGACAGGAAAAACATTCAGTACTTC. It encodes CASSSDYRDRKNIQYF.

The CDR3 nucleotides read TGTGCCACCAGTGATCCCAGACAACCCCCGGGACAGGGGGGCGAGACCCAGTACTTC. Protein product: CATSDPRQPPGQGGETQYF. This chain joins TRBV24-1 and TRBJ2-5, with 11 positions matching TRBD1. With 3 bases clipped from V and 5 bases from J, the junction kept 16 bases outside the gene matches. CDR3 length equals 19 residues. Germline V gene data show CDR1 as KGHDR and CDR2 as SFDVKD.

The CDR3 DNA follows: TGTGCCAGCAGCCCAATTACTAGAGGGGCCACCTTC. This encodes CASSPITRGATF. The rearrangement joins TRBV7-2 to TRBJ1-2, with D possibly TRBD1 on 5 matching bases. The CDR3 is made up of 12 amino acids. The germline V gene has CDR1 SGHTA and CDR2 FQGNSA. V lost 5 bases and J 13 bases, leaving 17 bases between the germline ends.

The gene calls are TRBV29-1 and TRBJ2-3; D is undetermined. CDR1 and CDR2 (germline): SQVTM, ANQGSEA. The CDR3 consists of 14 residues. V was trimmed by 4 bases and J by 4 bases, leaving 15 bases between them. CDR3 amino acids: CSVVVGLDPDTQYF. The CDR3 nucleotides are TGCAGCGTTGTGGTAGGGCTGGACCCAGATACGCAGTATTTT.

V and J are TRBV18 and TRBJ2-7; D is perhaps TRBD1 (6 bases). The CDR3 is 14 amino acids. Trimming stripped 8 bases from V and 2 bases from J, with 16 bases between. The germline V gene encodes CDR1 KGHSH and CDR2 LQKENI. CDR3 nucleotide sequence: TGTGCCAGCCGGGACACAAGTTTTCCCTACGAGCAGTACTTC. It encodes CASRDTSFPYEQYF.

The chain carries TRBV21-1 and TRBJ2-1; TRBD1 is taken as the D call from the table, unchecked against the DNA. TRBV21-1 constitutes a pseudogene. The CDR3 runs to 15 residues. CDR3 nucleotide sequence: TGTGCCAGCAGCAAATGCAGTCCACACCACAATGAGCAGTTCTTC. This codes for CASSKCSPHHNEQFF.

The chain uses TRBV6-1 and TRBJ1-5, with D uncertain. This CDR3 is built from 12 residues. Trimming took off 2 bases at V and 7 bases at J, with 6 bases between the two ends. The germline CDR1 and CDR2 sequences are MNHNS and SASEGT. CDR3 nucleotide sequence: TGTGCCAGCAGTGAACTAAGGCAGCCCCAGCATTTT. Its protein product is CASSELRQPQHF.

The J gene is TRBJ2-7, the V gene TRBV7-9; 13 nucleotides line up with TRBD2. Germline-derived CDR1 and CDR2 are SEHNR and FQNEAQ (reference sequence). The length of the CDR3 is 15 residues. The V gene end was trimmed by 5 bases and the J gene end by 6 bases; junction bases not matched to a gene: 7. The CDR3 sequence is CASSRTSGGAGEQYF. CDR3 bases: TGTGCCAGCAGCCGAACTAGCGGGGGGGCAGGCGAGCAGTACTTC.

The genes are TRBV27 and TRBJ2-3; no clear D. The CDR3 covers 14 residues. V shed 4 bases and J shed 0 bases, with 8 bases lying between them. The germline CDR1 and CDR2 sequences are MNHEY and SMNVEV (reference sequence). Here the CDR3 DNA reads TGTGCCAGCAGTTCGCCGACAAGCACAGATACGCAGTATTTT. It encodes CASSSPTSTDTQYF.